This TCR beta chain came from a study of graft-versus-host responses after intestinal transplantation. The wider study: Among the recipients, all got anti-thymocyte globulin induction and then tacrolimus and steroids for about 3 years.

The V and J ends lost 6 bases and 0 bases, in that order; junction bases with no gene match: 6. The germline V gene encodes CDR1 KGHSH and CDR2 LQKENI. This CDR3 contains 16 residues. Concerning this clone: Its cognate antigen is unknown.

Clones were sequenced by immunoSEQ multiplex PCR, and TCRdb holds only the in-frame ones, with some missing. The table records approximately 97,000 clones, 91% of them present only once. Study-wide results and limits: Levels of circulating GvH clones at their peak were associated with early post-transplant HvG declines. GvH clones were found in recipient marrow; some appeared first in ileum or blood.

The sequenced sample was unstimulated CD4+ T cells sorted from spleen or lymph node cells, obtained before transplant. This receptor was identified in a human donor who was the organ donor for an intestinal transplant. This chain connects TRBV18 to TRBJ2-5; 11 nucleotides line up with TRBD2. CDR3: CASSLASGGYQETQYF. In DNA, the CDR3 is TGTGCCAGCTCGCTCGCTAGCGGGGGGTACCAAGAGACCCAGTACTTC.